A selection of T cell receptor beta chains follows, all from one sample in a study of blood T cell repertoires in COVID-19. The table came from immunoSEQ multiplex PCR; TCRdb's copy has only in-frame clones and leaves some out. The sample yields 250,000 or so clones, 86% seen once. Sequencing was carried out using peripheral blood. The receptor source for this set is a man older than 75 with acute or convalescent COVID-19. Each CDR3 is given with its conserved first and last residue. The D gene is left open where the match is weak. Clone size is stated in some rows and not others, as once, few, many or a class when expanded.

V,length,size,J,D,DNA,CDR3
TRBV6-5,15,.,TRBJ1-4,TRBD1,TGTGCCAGCAGTTACTCAGGGACAGGCGACGAAAAACTGTTTTTT,CASSYSGTGDEKLFF
TRBV6-5,15,.,TRBJ2-7,TRBD1,TGTGCCAGCAGTTATTCCGGGACAGGAGAGTACGAGCAGTACTTC,CASSYSGTGEYEQYF
TRBV29-1,14,.,TRBJ2-7,.,TGCAGCGTTGAATCGTCGGGTCGAACCCACGAGCAGTACTTC,CSVESSGRTHEQYF
TRBV5-1,17,.,TRBJ1-2,TRBD1,TGCGCCAGCAGACCGGGGACAGGGGGCCTTGGGGTTAATGGCTACACCTTC,CASRPGTGGLGVNGYTF
TRBV6-5,14,.,TRBJ1-6,.,TGTGCCAGCAGCCGGGCGGGAGCGGGTTCACCCCTCCACTTT,CASSRAGAGSPLHF
TRBV19,16,.,TRBJ2-3,.,TGTGCCAGTAGCTTAGCAGGGTTCGTTGGCACAGATACGCAGTATTTT,CASSLAGFVGTDTQYF
TRBV5-5,17,.,TRBJ2-3,TRBD1,TGTGCCAGCAGCTCCCTTCCCCAGGGACAGGGGGCAGATACGCAGTATTTT,CASSSLPQGQGADTQYF
TRBV6-2/TRBV6-3,16,.,TRBJ1-6,.,TGTGCCAGCAGTTCCGCTGAGACAGTCTATAATTCACCCCTCCACTTT,CASSSAETVYNSPLHF
TRBV12-3/TRBV12-4,13,many,TRBJ1-5,.,TGTGCCAGCACCCTCCGGGAGAGTCAGCCCCAGCATTTT,CASTLRESQPQHF
TRBV28,14,.,TRBJ2-1,.,TGTGCCAGCAGTCCCTCGGACAGCTTCAATGAGCAGTTCTTC,CASSPSDSFNEQFF
TRBV18,17,.,TRBJ2-7,TRBD2,TGTGCCAGCTCACCACTGGGGACTAGCGGTATTCTAAACGAGCAGTACTTC,CASSPLGTSGILNEQYF
TRBV5-1,14,.,TRBJ2-3,.,TGCGCCAGCAGCTTGGAAGGGGCCACAGATACGCAGTATTTT,CASSLEGATDTQYF
TRBV7-9,15,once,TRBJ1-4,TRBD1,TGTGCCAGCAGCTTAGCCGGGACAGGGTTTGAAAAACTGTTTTTT,CASSLAGTGFEKLFF
TRBV9,15,.,TRBJ2-2,.,TGTGCCAGCAGCGTAGATCCCCTACCCACCGGGGAGCTGTTTTTT,CASSVDPLPTGELFF
TRBV11-2,16,.,TRBJ1-3,TRBD1,TGTGCCAGCAGCGCTGGGACAGGGGTTTCTGGAAACACCATATATTTT,CASSAGTGVSGNTIYF
TRBV9,14,.,TRBJ1-6,TRBD1,TGTGCCAGCAGCGTGACAGGGGATAATTCACCCCTCCACTTT,CASSVTGDNSPLHF
TRBV6-6,16,.,TRBJ1-5,.,TGTGCCAGCAGCCCCGGGAGAGGGGAAAACAATCAGCCCCAGCATTTT,CASSPGRGENNQPQHF
TRBV3-1/TRBV3-2,15,.,TRBJ2-7,.,TGTGCCAGCAGCCCCCGAGTTAGTAACTTTGGCGAGCAGTACTTC,CASSPRVSNFGEQYF
TRBV18,16,.,TRBJ2-7,.,TGTGCCAGCTCACCAACGGCAGGTTCCGTATCCTACGAGCAGTACTTC,CASSPTAGSVSYEQYF
TRBV6-5,13,.,TRBJ2-3,TRBD1,TGTGCCAGCAGCTACAGGGGGCCAGATACGCAGTATTTT,CASSYRGPDTQYF
TRBV7-9,15,.,TRBJ2-2,.,TGTGCCAGCGGTACAGGGATGCGGGAGACCGGGGAGCTGTTTTTT,CASGTGMRETGELFF
TRBV28,13,.,TRBJ1-1,.,TGTGCCAGCAGTTTATGGGGCAGGACTGAAGCTTTCTTT,CASSLWGRTEAFF
TRBV6-6,16,.,TRBJ1-5,TRBD1,TGTGCCAGCAGCACCAACCGGGACAGGGCCAATCAGCCCCAGCATTTT,CASSTNRDRANQPQHF
TRBV15,16,.,TRBJ2-2,.,TGTGCCACCAGCAGAGAAACGGGGACGAACACCGGGGAGCTGTTTTTT,CATSRETGTNTGELFF
TRBV19,18,few,TRBJ2-5,TRBD2,TGTGCCAGTACCCCACGAACTAGCGGGGAGGGGATCCGGGAGACCCAGTACTTC,CASTPRTSGEGIRETQYF
TRBV10-3,16,.,TRBJ2-4,.,TGTGCCATCAGTGAGTCCAGGGGATCCCGATTTAACATTCAGTACTTC,CAISESRGSRFNIQYF
TRBV11-2,15,.,TRBJ2-1,.,TGTGCCAGCAGCTTAGACCCAGGGATTTTCAATGAGCAGTTCTTC,CASSLDPGIFNEQFF
TRBV28,12,.,TRBJ1-5,TRBD1,TGTGCCAGCCATGGGACAGATCAGCCCCAGCATTTT,CASHGTDQPQHF
TRBV19,15,.,TRBJ2-1,TRBD2,TGTGCCAGTAGTCAGCCGGGACTAGGGCAGAATGAGCAGTTCTTC,CASSQPGLGQNEQFF